This T cell receptor (beta chain) was recorded in a study of post-analysis software for immune sequencing data. Study as a whole: The patients showed relapsing-remitting, secondary progressive and progressive-relapsing multiple sclerosis courses.

Study findings and constraints: TRBV5-6, TRBV5-1 and TRBV20-1 were among several TRBV segments more frequent in patients than controls. Clustering by F measure revealed strong co-clustering among samples prepared together in one batch.

The authors incorporated unique molecular identifiers into the TCR beta cDNA libraries. Input amounts of 1 to 10 million T cells were used. These gave approximately 500,000 cDNA molecules, so each molecule approximated one T cell. TCRdb reprocessed the PCR reads via MiXCR and lists one record per CDR3 protein. This sample has roughly 800,000 distinct CDR3 sequences, with roughly 27% found just once. In its sample, this clonotype was seen a few times. Its matching antigen is unknown. CDR3 length: 14 amino acids. Unmatched junction bases numbered 9, after V lost 3 bases and J lost 8 bases. The specimen was blood. The V call is TRBV12-3 or TRBV12-4, the J call TRBJ1-2, with 7 bases fitting TRBD1. The sequence derives from a girl under 18 with multiple sclerosis. The CDR3 sequence: CASSFPDRAWGYTF. The CDR3, as DNA: TGTGCCAGCAGTTTCCCCGACAGGGCTTGGGGCTACACCTTC.